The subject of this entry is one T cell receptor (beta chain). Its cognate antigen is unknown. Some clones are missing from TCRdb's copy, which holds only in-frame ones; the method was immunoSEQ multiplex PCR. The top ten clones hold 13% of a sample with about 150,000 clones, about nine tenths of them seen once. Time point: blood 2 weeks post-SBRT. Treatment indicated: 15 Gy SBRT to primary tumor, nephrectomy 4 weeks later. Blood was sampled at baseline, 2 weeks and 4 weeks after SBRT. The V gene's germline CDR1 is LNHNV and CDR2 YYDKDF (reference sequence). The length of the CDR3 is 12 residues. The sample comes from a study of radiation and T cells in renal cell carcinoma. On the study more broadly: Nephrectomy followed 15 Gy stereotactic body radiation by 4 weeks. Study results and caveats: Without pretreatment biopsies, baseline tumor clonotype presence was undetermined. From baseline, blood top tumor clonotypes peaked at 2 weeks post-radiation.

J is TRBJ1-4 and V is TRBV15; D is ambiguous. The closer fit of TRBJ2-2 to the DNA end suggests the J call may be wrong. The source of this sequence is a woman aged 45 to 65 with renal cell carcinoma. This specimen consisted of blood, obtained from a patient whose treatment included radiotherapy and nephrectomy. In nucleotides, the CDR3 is TGTGCCACCAGCAGAGATGTCGAGGAGCTGTTTTTT. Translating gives CATSRDVEELFF.